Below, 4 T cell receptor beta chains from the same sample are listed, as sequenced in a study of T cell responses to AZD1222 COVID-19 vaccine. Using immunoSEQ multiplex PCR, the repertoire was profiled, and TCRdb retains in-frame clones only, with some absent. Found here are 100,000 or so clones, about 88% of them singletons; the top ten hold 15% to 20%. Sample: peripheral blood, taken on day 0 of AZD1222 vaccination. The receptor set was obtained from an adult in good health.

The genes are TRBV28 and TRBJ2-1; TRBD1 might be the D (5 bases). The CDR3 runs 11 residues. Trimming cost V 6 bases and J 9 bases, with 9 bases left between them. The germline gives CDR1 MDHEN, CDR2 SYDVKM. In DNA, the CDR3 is TGTGCCAGCAGAATAAGGGGTGAGCAGTTCTTC. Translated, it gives CASRIRGEQFF. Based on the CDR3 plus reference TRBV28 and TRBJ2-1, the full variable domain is DVKVTQSSRYLVKRTGEKVFLECVQDMDHENMFWYRQDPGLGLRLIYFSYDVKMKEKGDIPEGYSVSREKKERFSLILESASTNQTSMYLCASRIRGEQFFGPGTRLTVL.

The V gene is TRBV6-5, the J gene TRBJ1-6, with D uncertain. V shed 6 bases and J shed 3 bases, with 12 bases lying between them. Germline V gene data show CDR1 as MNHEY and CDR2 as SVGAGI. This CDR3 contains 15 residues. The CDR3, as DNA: TGTGCCAGCAGGGGCTCCCGCGGCTATAATTCACCCCTCCACTTT. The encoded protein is CASRGSRGYNSPLHF.

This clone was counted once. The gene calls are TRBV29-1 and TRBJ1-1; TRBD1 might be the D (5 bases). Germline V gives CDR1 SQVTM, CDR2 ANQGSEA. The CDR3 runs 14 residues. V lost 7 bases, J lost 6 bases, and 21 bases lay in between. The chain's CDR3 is CSAASTGGVAEAFF. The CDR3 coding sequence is TGCAGCGCCGCCTCGACGGGGGGGGTGGCTGAAGCTTTCTTT.

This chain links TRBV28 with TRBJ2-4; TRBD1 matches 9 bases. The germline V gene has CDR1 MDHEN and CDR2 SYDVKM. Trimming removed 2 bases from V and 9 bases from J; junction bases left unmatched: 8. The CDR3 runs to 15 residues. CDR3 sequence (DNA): TGTGCCAGCAGTTTAGATCCGGGACAGGGCGGCATTCAGTACTTC. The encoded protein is CASSLDPGQGGIQYF.